This TCR beta chain was sequenced for a study of breast tumors, draining lymph nodes, adjacent tissues. TCRdb reprocessed the multiplex PCR reads via MiXCR and lists one record per CDR3 protein. The data contain approximately 130,000 distinct CDR3 sequences, around 20% of them singletons. The V end lost 0 bases, the J end lost 1 base, and 7 bases lay between the germline ends. CDR3 length equals 16 residues. Germline V gene sequence: CDR1 KGHSH, CDR2 LQKENI. Study observations and caveats: Tumors had less TCR diversity than lymph nodes, more than nontumor tissue. Compared with basal-like, luminal-like tumors shared significantly more repertoire with nontumor tissue.

The lymph nodes were axillary draining lymph nodes from breast cancer patients. This clonotype has ten or more counts. Its matching antigen is unknown. Sequencing input: axillary lymph node tissue. The chain couples TRBV18 to TRBJ2-6; D not certain. This receptor was obtained from a female donor with breast cancer. Some clones in this sample may be carry-over from other donors' samples. The CDR3 region is CASSPPMGSGANVLTF. CDR3 in DNA: TGTGCCAGCTCACCACCGATGGGGTCTGGGGCCAACGTCCTGACTTTC. The full variable domain, rest sourced from reference TRBV18 and TRBJ2-6, is NAGVMQNPRHLVRRRGQEARLRCSPMKGHSHVYWYRQLPEEGLKFMVYLQKENIIDESGMPKERFSAEFPKEGPSILRIQQVVRGDSAAYFCASSPPMGSGANVLTFGAGSRLTVL.